One sample yielded the 23 T cell receptor beta chains listed below, sequenced in a study of Graves' ophthalmopathy and Graves' hyperthyroidism. Transcripts of RNA were the source for amplifying TCR beta CDR3 regions. The first-round RT-PCR employed HTBI primers together with the Qiagen OneStep RT-PCR kit. A multiplex PCR was then performed as the second round. In TCRdb, the multiplex PCR reads were re-called with MiXCR into one record per CDR3 protein. The data hold 350,000 or so distinct CDR3 sequences, with around a sixth observed a single time. The sequencing sample was made of peripheral blood. All receptors come from an adult man with Graves' ophthalmopathy.

The table lists this clonotype with a few counts. The genes are TRBV3-1 and TRBJ2-7, with 7 bases that match TRBD1. The trim removed 1 base at V and 11 bases at J, leaving 5 bases unmatched. From germline, CDR1 is LGHDT and CDR2 YNNKEL (reference sequence). The CDR3 totals 12 residues. The CDR3 loop is CASSQVSRGKYF. The DNA for the CDR3 is TGTGCCAGCAGCCAAGTTAGCAGGGGGAAGTACTTC.

At least ten counts were recorded for this clonotype. The V call is TRBV7-2, the J call TRBJ2-5; weak D call: TRBD1 (5 bases). V gave up 0 bases and J gave up 4 bases, with 12 bases separating them. Germline CDR1 SGHTA, CDR2 FQGNSA. CDR3 length equals 15 residues. The CDR3 DNA follows: TGTGCCAGCAGCTTAGCGGGCAGGGTAGGAGAGACCCAGTACTTC. It codes for CASSLAGRVGETQYF.

This clonotype was counted at least ten times. The gene calls are TRBV6-5 and TRBJ1-3, with 9 bases identical to TRBD1. V trimming: 7 bases; J trimming: 0 bases; junction bases outside the gene matches: 10. This CDR3 has 17 amino acids. Germline V CDR1 and CDR2: MNHEY, SVGAGI. The CDR3 DNA is TGTGCCAGCACCTACTCGGGGACAGGGTACTCTGGAAACACCATATATTTT. Encoded protein: CASTYSGTGYSGNTIYF.

In this sample, this clonotype turned up many times. V is TRBV18 and J is TRBJ1-5; tentative D call: TRBD1 (6 bases). Germline-derived CDR1 and CDR2 are KGHSH and LQKENI. This CDR3 is built from 15 residues. Trimming took off 5 bases at V and 2 bases at J, with 13 bases between the two ends. CDR3 sequence (DNA): TGTGCCAGCTCAGGGGGGGCGGGCGGCAATCAGCCCCAGCATTTT. Protein product: CASSGGAGGNQPQHF.

This clonotype showed up many times. The chain is built from TRBV5-1 and TRBJ1-1; TRBD1 might be the D (5 bases). This CDR3 has 13 residues. Germline lookup yields CDR1 SGHRS and CDR2 YFSETQ. V lost 3 bases and J lost 4, with 10 bases in between. The CDR3 nucleotides are TGCGCCAGCAGCTCCGACAGCGGCACTGAAGCTTTCTTT. Translation: CASSSDSGTEAFF.

Many counts were recorded for this clonotype. The chain uses TRBV12-3 or TRBV12-4 and TRBJ1-1, with D uncertain. The CDR3 extends over 14 amino acids. V lost 6 bases and J 0 bases, leaving 11 bases between the germline ends. The CDR3 spells CASRAQTMNTEAFF. CDR3 bases: TGTGCCAGCAGAGCACAGACAATGAACACTGAAGCTTTCTTT.

This clonotype was picked up many times. The rearrangement uses TRBV7-8 and TRBJ1-1, with 11 bases fitting TRBD1. There are 13 residues in the CDR3. The germline gives CDR1 SGHVS, CDR2 FQNEAQ. V gave up 8 bases and J gave up 5 bases; unmatched junction bases: 4. The DNA for the CDR3 is TGTGCCAGCGGACAGGGGGCGCGAACTGAAGCTTTCTTT. Amino acids: CASGQGARTEAFF.

The chain uses TRBV12-3 or TRBV12-4 and TRBJ2-7, with 10 bases matching TRBD2. V was clipped by 6 bases and J by 2 bases; unmatched bases: 7. The CDR3 contains 15 residues. CDR3 loop: CASSHTGTSAYEQYF. The DNA of the CDR3 is TGTGCCAGCAGCCATACCGGGACTAGCGCCTACGAGCAGTACTTC.

The chain couples TRBV6-4 to TRBJ2-7; a possible D gene is TRBD2 (5 bases). This CDR3 comprises 16 residues. Germline loops: CDR1 MRHNA, CDR2 SNTAGT. The V end was cut by 8 bases, the J end by 6 bases, with 26 bases between. CDR3 region: CASLTRVERVICEQYF. CDR3 DNA sequence: TGTGCCAGCCTGACACGAGTAGAGAGGGTCATCTGCGAGCAGTACTTC.

CDR3 sequence (DNA): TGTGCCAGCAGTCCACGGACAGTCGAAGCTTTCTTT. Amino acids: CASSPRTVEAFF. This chain uses TRBV28 with TRBJ1-1; TRBD1 might be the D (6 bases). The V end was cut by 5 bases, the J end by 8 bases, with 12 bases between. Germline V gives CDR1 MDHEN, CDR2 SYDVKM. The CDR3 has 12 amino acids.

This clonotype was observed many times. The chain is built from TRBV14 and TRBJ2-2; D remains ambiguous. The germline V gene has CDR1 SGHDN and CDR2 FVKESK. The CDR3 contains 14 residues. Trimming pared 2 bases from V and 0 bases from J, leaving 4 bases between. CDR3 residues: CASSQQANTGELFF. The CDR3 DNA sequence: TGTGCCAGCAGCCAACAGGCGAACACCGGGGAGCTGTTTTTT.

The table lists this clonotype with a few counts. This chain uses TRBV7-2 with TRBJ2-4; D is unresolved. Trimming removed 5 bases from V and 0 bases from J, with 11 bases in between. The CDR3 runs to 15 residues. CDR1 SGHTA and CDR2 FQGNSA come from the germline V gene. This CDR3 reads CASSHRQAAKNIQYF. The CDR3 coding sequence is TGTGCCAGCAGCCACCGTCAGGCAGCCAAAAACATTCAGTACTTC.

This clonotype occurred a few times. The chain recombines TRBV19 with TRBJ2-7; 7 bases match TRBD2. Germline CDR1 and CDR2: LNHDA and SQIVND (reference sequence). J gave up 0 bases and V 1 base, and 3 bases lay outside the gene matches. The CDR3 is 15 residues long. The CDR3 here is CASSIAGTTSYEQYF. As DNA, the CDR3 is TGTGCCAGTAGTATAGCGGGGACTACCTCCTACGAGCAGTACTTC.

This clonotype was observed many times. The J gene is TRBJ1-1, the V gene TRBV24-1; 9 nucleotides align to TRBD1. The J segment lost 1 base and the V segment lost 7 bases, leaving 6 bases of the junction unmatched. Germline CDR1 is KGHDR and CDR2 is SFDVKD. CDR3 length equals 15 residues. The CDR3 coding sequence is TGTGCCACCAGGGGGGGACAGGGAAGGAACACTGAAGCTTTCTTT. Protein: CATRGGQGRNTEAFF.

V is TRBV14 and J is TRBJ2-2; 9 nucleotides align to TRBD1. This CDR3 is 18 amino acids long. V lost 2 bases, J lost 6 bases, and 13 bases stayed unmatched. Germline V gene sequence: CDR1 SGHDN, CDR2 FVKESK. The CDR3 protein is CASSQNRGRIGKAGELFF. The DNA for the CDR3 is TGTGCCAGCAGCCAAAACAGGGGGCGAATTGGAAAGGCCGGGGAGCTGTTTTTT.

A word on this clonotype: A much larger clone differs by one base, so this may be a read error. J is TRBJ2-7 and V is TRBV7-8; TRBD1 agrees at 8 bases. The germline CDR1 and CDR2 sequences are SGHVS and FQNEAQ. The CDR3 length is 18 residues. Trimming cost V 3 bases and J 3 bases; bases outside gene matches: 16. CDR3 protein: CASSLVDSTGDIFYEQYF. The DNA for the CDR3 is TGTGCCAGCAGCTTGGTGGATTCGACAGGGGACATTTTCTACGAGCAGTACTTC.

V gene TRBV20-1 combines with J gene TRBJ1-1; 8 nucleotides align to TRBD1. Germline-derived CDR1 and CDR2 are DFQATT and SNEGSKA (reference sequence). This CDR3 has 16 amino acids. The DNA of the CDR3 is TGCAGGGCCTTCGGGACAGGCGGCTACATGAACACTGAAGCTTTCTTT. It encodes CRAFGTGGYMNTEAFF.

In the case of this clonotype: Relative to the germline gene, one junction end is altered; a read error may explain this. This rearrangement joins TRBV4-3 to TRBJ1-2, with TRBD1 matching 10 bases. This CDR3 region has 13 residues. From germline, CDR1 is LGHNA and CDR2 YSLEER. The CDR3 region has the DNA TGCGCCAGCAGCGAACGGGACAGGGGTGGCTACAACTTC. Its translation: CASSERDRGGYNF.

This clonotype has a count of ten or more. V and J are TRBV20-1 and TRBJ1-1; TRBD1 matches at 9 bases. After removal of 6 bases from V and 6 bases from J, the junction contained 8 bases not matched to a gene. CDR1 DFQATT and CDR2 SNEGSKA come from the germline V gene (reference sequence). The length of the CDR3 is 13 residues. The CDR3 DNA sequence: TGCAGTGCAGAGGACAGGGGTTTCTCTGAAGCTTTCTTT. Translated: CSAEDRGFSEAFF.

This clonotype was seen at least ten times. The V gene is TRBV4-1, the J gene TRBJ1-3; D not resolved. The CDR3 has 16 amino acids. Germline assignment: CDR1 MGHRA and CDR2 YSYEKL. Trimming stripped 0 bases from V and 0 bases from J, with 9 bases between. CDR3 sequence (DNA): TGCGCCAGCAGCCAAGATCAAGGGATCTCTGGAAACACCATATATTTT. Encoded protein: CASSQDQGISGNTIYF.

This clonotype was picked up many times. V gene TRBV29-1 combines with J gene TRBJ1-2, with 9 bases matching TRBD1. This CDR3 region has 15 residues. Germline V gives CDR1 SQVTM, CDR2 ANQGSEA. The V segment lost 7 bases and the J segment 9 bases; nucleotides outside the gene matches: 18. As DNA, the CDR3 is TGCAGCGCGGAGGGACAGGGAAAATCCTATGGTAGCTACACCTTC. It is translated as CSAEGQGKSYGSYTF.

This clonotype was observed a single time. The V gene is TRBV11-2, the J gene TRBJ2-7, with D tentatively TRBD1 (5 bases). CDR3 length: 12 amino acids. Deletions cut 5 bases from V and 6 bases from J, with 11 bases between. The germline gives CDR1 SGHAT, CDR2 FQNNGV. CDR3 protein: CASSTQESEQYF. Here the CDR3 DNA reads TGTGCCAGCAGCACACAGGAAAGCGAGCAGTACTTC.

This clonotype appeared many times. A much larger clone sits a single nucleotide away, making a read error possible. This CDR3 fails to terminate in the conserved phenylalanine or tryptophan, so it likely reflects a read error. The V call is TRBV11-1, the J call TRBJ1-1, with D uncertain. This CDR3 has 14 residues. The germline V gene encodes CDR1 SGHAT and CDR2 FQDESV (reference sequence). V shed 0 bases and J shed 4 bases, with 9 bases lying between them. The CDR3 sequence: CASSLASTATEAFS. CDR3 nucleotides: TGTGCCAGCAGCTTAGCTTCTACGGCCACTGAAGCTTTCTCT.